One sample yielded the 27 T cell receptor beta chains listed below, sequenced in a study of regulatory T cells in long-lasting Graves disease. The time point denotes: newly diagnosed GD, antithyroid drugs for less than 3 months. RNA extracted from PBMCs served as the sequencing template. Libraries of TCR beta came from iRepertoire HTBI primers plus Arm-PCR of CDR3 regions. TCRdb ran MiXCR on the multiplex PCR reads and lists one entry per CDR3 protein. The sample consists of fewer than 500,000 distinct CDR3 sequences, roughly 15% of them appearing once. Another study also made use of these data, one on T cells in Graves' hyperthyroidism and ophthalmopathy.

Sequenced here: peripheral blood mononuclear cells (PBMCs), sampled at new diagnosis, from a patient treated with antithyroid drugs. The receptor set was obtained from a middle-aged man with Graves disease.

In its sample, this clonotype was seen a few times. The CDR3 reads CASSLGRDPNEKLFF. CDR3 DNA sequence: TGTGCCAGCAGCTTAGGTCGGGACCCTAATGAAAAACTGTTTTTT. This chain links TRBV11-2 with TRBJ1-4; tentative D call: TRBD1 (5 bases). Germline values: CDR1 SGHAT, CDR2 FQNNGV. The CDR3 totals 15 residues. The V gene lost 1 base and the J gene lost 3 bases, with 9 bases spanning the gap.

J is TRBJ1-5 and V is TRBV19, with D maybe TRBD1 (5 bases). The germline V and J ends were trimmed by 3 bases and 4 bases, with 13 bases remaining between them. This CDR3 spans 15 amino acids. The germline V gene has CDR1 LNHDA and CDR2 SQIVND (reference sequence). The CDR3 is CASSIGAGRNQPQHF. The CDR3, as DNA: TGTGCCAGTAGTATCGGGGCAGGACGGAATCAGCCCCAGCATTTT.

The chain has TRBV29-1 and TRBJ1-2; 8 nucleotides align to TRBD1. The CDR3 has 14 amino acids. V shed 0 bases and J 6 bases; nucleotides not matched to a gene: 6. Germline V gives CDR1 SQVTM, CDR2 ANQGSEA. This CDR3 reads CSVEDTTGAHGYTF. The CDR3 region has the DNA TGCAGCGTTGAAGATACGACAGGGGCACATGGCTACACCTTC.

V gene TRBV3-1 combines with J gene TRBJ2-3, with D perhaps matching TRBD1 or TRBD2 (5 bases each). This CDR3 comprises 16 residues. Germline V lookup: CDR1 LGHDT, CDR2 YNNKEL (reference sequence). Trimming cost V 0 bases and J 4 bases, with 14 bases left between them. The CDR3 reads CASSQDRGPKADTQYF. CDR3 nucleotides: TGTGCCAGCAGCCAAGATAGGGGACCCAAGGCAGATACGCAGTATTTT.

This clonotype has a count of ten or more. This rearrangement joins TRBV11-2 to TRBJ2-4; TRBD2 aligns across 8 bases. The V gene's germline CDR1 is SGHAT and CDR2 FQNNGV. This CDR3 contains 14 residues. V trimming: 1 base; J trimming: 7 bases; junction bases outside the gene matches: 3. As DNA, the CDR3 is TGTGCCAGCAGCTTAGTGCGCGGGAGGAACATTCAGTACTTC. Amino acid sequence: CASSLVRGRNIQYF.

This clonotype was found many times. The rearrangement uses TRBV7-9 and TRBJ2-5, with TRBD1 identical over 7 bases. In germline, CDR1 is SEHNR, CDR2 FQNEAQ (reference sequence). The CDR3 consists of 15 residues. With V trimmed by 5 bases and J by 2 bases, 8 bases remained unmatched. CDR3 in amino acids: CASSGIGQVQETQYF. The CDR3 DNA is TGTGCCAGCAGCGGGATCGGACAGGTTCAAGAGACCCAGTACTTC.

In its sample, this clonotype was seen many times. The rearrangement links TRBV12-3 or TRBV12-4 to TRBJ2-5, with 12 bases identical to TRBD2. The CDR3 sequence is 16 residues long. The V gene end was trimmed by 3 bases and the J gene end by 0 bases; junction bases not matched to a gene: 2. CDR3 nucleotides: TGTGCCAGCAGTTTGGGACTAGCGGGCGACCAAGAGACCCAGTACTTC. It is translated as CASSLGLAGDQETQYF.

This clonotype was picked up many times. The V call is TRBV28, the J call TRBJ2-1; no reliable D call. This CDR3 is 15 amino acids long. Germline V CDR1 and CDR2: MDHEN, SYDVKM. Trimming stripped 6 bases from V and 10 bases from J, with 22 bases between. CDR3 residues: CASSDPGRLRDEQFF. The CDR3 DNA reads as TGTGCCAGCAGCGACCCGGGCCGCCTTAGAGACGAGCAGTTCTTC.

The table lists this clonotype with many counts. The chain employs TRBV28 and TRBJ2-7; 11 bases align to TRBD2. The germline gives CDR1 MDHEN, CDR2 SYDVKM. The trim removed 8 bases at V and 2 bases at J, leaving 11 bases unmatched. The CDR3 has 16 residues. Here the CDR3 reads CASRSEGLADAYEQYF. CDR3 nucleotide sequence: TGTGCCAGCCGTTCGGAGGGACTAGCGGATGCCTACGAGCAGTACTTC.

There are many counts of this clonotype. The chain couples TRBV12-3 or TRBV12-4 to TRBJ2-5; TRBD2 agrees at 11 bases. This CDR3 is built from 16 residues. V lost 6 bases to trimming and J lost 4 bases; unmatched junction nucleotides: 10. CDR3 DNA: TGTGCCAGCAGCACCCCACTAGCGGGAGAACGAGAGACCCAGTACTTC. This codes for CASSTPLAGERETQYF.

This clonotype has ten or more counts. This CDR3 is CASSPVKGVKSYEQYF. The CDR3 region has the DNA TGTGCCAGCAGCCCCGTCAAGGGGGTGAAGTCCTACGAGCAGTACTTC. V usage is TRBV7-9 and J usage is TRBJ2-7, with D perhaps TRBD1 (6 bases). The CDR3 is made up of 16 amino acids. Looked up from germline, CDR1 is SEHNR and CDR2 is FQNEAQ (reference sequence). V shed 5 bases and J shed 1 base, with 18 bases lying between them.

This clonotype appeared many times. V is TRBV4-2 and J is TRBJ2-2; D remains ambiguous. This CDR3 contains 15 residues. V dropped 0 bases and J dropped 2 bases, with 7 bases sitting between them. CDR1 and CDR2 from the germline V gene are LGHNA and YNFKEQ. The CDR3 here is CASSQETFNTGELFF. DNA for the CDR3: TGTGCCAGCAGCCAAGAGACGTTTAACACCGGGGAGCTGTTTTTT.

This clonotype was picked up many times. The rearrangement links TRBV6-1 to TRBJ2-7, with a tentative D call TRBD1 (5 bases). This CDR3 spans 14 amino acids. Per germline, CDR1 MNHNS and CDR2 SASEGT. V lost 6 bases and J 5 bases, leaving 17 bases between the germline ends. This CDR3 reads CASSPRERADEQYF. CDR3 coding DNA: TGTGCCAGCAGCCCCAGGGAAAGGGCAGACGAGCAGTACTTC.

The J gene is TRBJ2-7, the V gene TRBV6-2 or TRBV6-3; 9 bases are shared with TRBD2. From germline, CDR1 is MNHEY and CDR2 SVGEGT. There are 12 residues in the CDR3. Trimming removed 8 bases from V and 4 bases from J; junction bases left unmatched: 3. CDR3 region: CASGLAGYEQYF. The CDR3 DNA reads TGTGCCAGCGGGCTAGCGGGGTACGAGCAGTACTTC.

This clonotype was detected a few times. This chain uses TRBV18 with TRBJ1-2; D gene uncertain. The CDR3 has 15 amino acids. Per the germline V gene, CDR1 is KGHSH and CDR2 is LQKENI. With 2 bases removed from V and 2 bases from J, the gap between germline ends came to 12 bases. CDR3 sequence: CASSPKVLGNYGYTF. CDR3 bases: TGTGCCAGCTCACCAAAAGTGTTGGGAAACTATGGCTACACCTTC. The variable domain in full, completed from reference TRBV18 and TRBJ1-2, reads NAGVMQNPRHLVRRRGQEARLRCSPMKGHSHVYWYRQLPEEGLKFMVYLQKENIIDESGMPKERFSAEFPKEGPSILRIQQVVRGDSAAYFCASSPKVLGNYGYTFGSGTRLTVV.

This clonotype was counted at least ten times. The rearrangement uses TRBV12-3 or TRBV12-4 and TRBJ2-5; 7 bases map to TRBD2. V was pared by 3 bases and J by 5 bases, with 15 bases of the junction left unmatched. The CDR3 covers 17 residues. The CDR3, as DNA: TGTGCCAGCAGTTTCGGCTGGGGGGGAGGGGTCCGGGAGACCCAGTACTTC. This sequence encodes CASSFGWGGGVRETQYF.

The CDR3 DNA reads as TGCGCCAGCAGCTATGACAGTAGCGGGAGCTCCTACAATGAGCAGTTCTTC. Translation: CASSYDSSGSSYNEQFF. The chain links TRBV4-1 to TRBJ2-1; 9 bases line up with TRBD2. This CDR3 has 17 amino acids. Trimming took 5 bases from V and 0 from J; bases not matched to a gene: 8. Germline CDR1 MGHRA, CDR2 YSYEKL.

This clonotype was seen many times. V gene TRBV20-1 combines with J gene TRBJ2-2; D uncertain. CDR1 is DFQATT and CDR2 is SNEGSKA in the germline V gene (reference sequence). CDR3 length equals 13 residues. Trimming pared 1 base from V and 4 bases from J, leaving 7 bases between. This chain's CDR3 is CSARVAGTGELFF. CDR3 DNA sequence: TGCAGTGCTAGAGTGGCCGGCACCGGGGAGCTGTTTTTT.

This clonotype was counted many times. The V call is TRBV6-1, the J call TRBJ1-2; 10 bases align to TRBD1. V was pared by 5 bases and J by 2 bases, with 5 bases of the junction left unmatched. The length of the CDR3 is 15 residues. Germline values: CDR1 MNHNS, CDR2 SASEGT. CDR3 residues: CASSPPGQGNYGYTF. The CDR3, as DNA: TGTGCCAGCAGTCCCCCGGGACAGGGGAACTATGGCTACACCTTC.

This clonotype was counted at least ten times. The chain links TRBV30 to TRBJ2-4; 16 positions match TRBD2. CDR1 is GTSNPN, CDR2 SVGIG, per germline (reference sequence). CDR3 length: 17 amino acids. V was pared by 2 bases and J by 8 bases, with 9 bases of the junction left unmatched. CDR3 residues: CAWSPGLAGGRRHIQYF. Here the CDR3 DNA reads TGTGCCTGGAGTCCGGGACTAGCGGGAGGGCGTAGACACATTCAGTACTTC.

There are a few counts of this clonotype. At one of its ends the junction is not consistent with the germline gene, which may arise from a read error. This chain connects TRBV3-1 to TRBJ2-3; 11 nucleotides match TRBD2. In germline, CDR1 is LGHDT, CDR2 YNNKEL (reference sequence). The CDR3 is made up of 16 amino acids. In DNA, the CDR3 is TGTGCCAGCGGCCAAATAGCGGGAGGGACCACAGATACGCAGTATTTT. This gives the protein CASGQIAGGTTDTQYF.

This clonotype was seen only a few times. The chain recombines TRBV5-1 with TRBJ1-4, with TRBD1 matching 7 bases. V lost 4 bases and J lost 7; bases outside the gene matches: 10. In germline, CDR1 is SGHRS, CDR2 YFSETQ. This CDR3 has 15 residues. CDR3 bases: TGCGCCAGCAGCGACGACAGGGAGAAAGGTGAAAAACTGTTTTTT. Translated: CASSDDREKGEKLFF. Filled out from reference TRBV5-1 and TRBJ1-4, the complete variable domain reads KAGVTQTPRYLIKTRGQQVTLSCSPISGHRSVSWYQQTPGQGLQFLFEYFSETQRNKGNFPGRFSGRQFSNSRSEMNVSTLELGDSALYLCASSDDREKGEKLFFGSGTQLSVL.

This clonotype was counted many times. V usage is TRBV5-1 and J usage is TRBJ1-2; D not resolved. The V gene's germline CDR1 is SGHRS and CDR2 YFSETQ. CDR3 size: 12 residues. Between the trimmed V and J ends, which lost 2 bases and 2 bases, there was a span of 4 bases. CDR3 nucleotide sequence: TGCGCCAGCAGCTTCGACAACTATGGCTACACCTTC. Translated: CASSFDNYGYTF.

This clonotype was recorded many times. The chain uses TRBV18 and TRBJ1-4; D gene ambiguous. Germline CDR1 is KGHSH and CDR2 is LQKENI. Trimming took off 8 bases at V and 4 bases at J, with 11 bases between the two ends. This CDR3 is built from 13 residues. The CDR3, as DNA: TGTGCCAGCAAAGACCAGAATAATGAAAAACTGTTTTTT. Translation gives CASKDQNNEKLFF. Based on the CDR3 plus reference TRBV18 and TRBJ1-4, the full variable domain is NAGVMQNPRHLVRRRGQEARLRCSPMKGHSHVYWYRQLPEEGLKFMVYLQKENIIDESGMPKERFSAEFPKEGPSILRIQQVVRGDSAAYFCASKDQNNEKLFFGSGTQLSVL.

This clonotype was seen only a few times. The CDR3 DNA reads TGTGCCAGCAGCTTGGACTTTATGGTTCAGCCCCAGCATTTT. Its protein product is CASSLDFMVQPQHF. This chain connects TRBV5-5 to TRBJ1-5; D is unresolved. V shed 0 bases and J shed 6 bases, with 10 bases lying between them. The CDR3 consists of 14 residues. From germline, CDR1 is SGHKS and CDR2 YYEKEE (reference sequence).

The chain links TRBV28 to TRBJ2-1; 8 bases line up with TRBD1. Germline lookup yields CDR1 MDHEN and CDR2 SYDVKM. CDR3 length: 12 amino acids. V was clipped by 6 bases and J by 14 bases; unmatched bases: 9. The DNA for the CDR3 is TGTGCCAGCAGCCTTCGACAGGGGAACGAGTTCTTC. Translated, it gives CASSLRQGNEFF.

J is TRBJ2-7 and V is TRBV18; 12 bases are a match to TRBD1. V gave up 4 bases and J gave up 9 bases; unmatched junction bases: 4. From germline, CDR1 is KGHSH and CDR2 LQKENI. CDR3 length equals 13 residues. CDR3 residues: CASSRDRGRMQYF. CDR3 bases: TGTGCCAGCTCACGGGACAGGGGGCGAATGCAGTACTTC.